This T cell receptor (beta chain) was identified during a study of T-cell memory formation after mild COVID-19. Study-wide results and limits: Among CD4+ contracting clones, most were CM and EM, and CD8+ ones EMRA. Pre-infection memory contained some responding clones, which suggested that cross-reactive memory had joined.

This clonotype has a handful of counts. The antigen remains unidentified. The CDR3 is 15 amino acids. Trimming left V 2 bases short and J 6 bases short, with 14 bases between. Germline assignment: CDR1 SGHAT and CDR2 FQNNGV. Each CDR3 protein gets one entry after TCRdb re-called the 5' RACE reads with MiXCR. This repertoire shows about 88,000 distinct CDR3 sequences, around 25% found once; its top ten account for under 45%. This clonotype was obtained from a young man who had mild COVID-19 (a few samples of this study predate the infection). Cell type and time point are not known. V usage is TRBV11-2 and J usage is TRBJ1-5; a possible D gene is TRBD1 (5 bases). Sequencing was carried out using PBMCs or a T cell subset sorted from them (not recorded which). For the CDR3, the DNA is TGTGCCAGCAGCTTACGGGGGGGGATCGGTCAGCCCCAGCATTTT. This translates into CASSLRGGIGQPQHF.